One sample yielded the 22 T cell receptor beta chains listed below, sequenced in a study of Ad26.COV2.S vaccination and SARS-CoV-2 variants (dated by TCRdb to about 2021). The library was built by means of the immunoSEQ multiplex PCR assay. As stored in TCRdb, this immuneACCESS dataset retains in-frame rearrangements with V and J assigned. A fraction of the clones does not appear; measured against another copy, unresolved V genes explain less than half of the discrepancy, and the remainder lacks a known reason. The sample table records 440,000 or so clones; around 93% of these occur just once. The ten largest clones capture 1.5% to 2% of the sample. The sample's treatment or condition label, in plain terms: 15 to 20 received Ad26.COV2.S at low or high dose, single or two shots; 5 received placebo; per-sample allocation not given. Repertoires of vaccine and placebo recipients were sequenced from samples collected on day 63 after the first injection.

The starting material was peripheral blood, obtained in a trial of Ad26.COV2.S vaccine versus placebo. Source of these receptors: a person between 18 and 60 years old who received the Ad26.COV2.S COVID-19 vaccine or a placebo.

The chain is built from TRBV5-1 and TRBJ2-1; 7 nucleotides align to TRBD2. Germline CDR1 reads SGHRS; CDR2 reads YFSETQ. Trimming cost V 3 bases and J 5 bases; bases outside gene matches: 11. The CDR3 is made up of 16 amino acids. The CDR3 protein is CASSSLSGRGDNEQFF. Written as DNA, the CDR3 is TGCGCCAGCAGCTCTCTTTCAGGGAGGGGAGACAATGAGCAGTTCTTC. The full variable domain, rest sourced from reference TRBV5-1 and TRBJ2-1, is KAGVTQTPRYLIKTRGQQVTLSCSPISGHRSVSWYQQTPGQGLQFLFEYFSETQRNKGNFPGRFSGRQFSNSRSEMNVSTLELGDSALYLCASSSLSGRGDNEQFFGPGTRLTVL.

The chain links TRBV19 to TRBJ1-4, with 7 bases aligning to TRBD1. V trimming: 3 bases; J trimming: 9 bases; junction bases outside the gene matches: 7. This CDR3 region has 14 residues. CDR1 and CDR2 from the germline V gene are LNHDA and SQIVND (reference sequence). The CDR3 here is CASSMGQHTKKLFF. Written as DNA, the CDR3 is TGTGCCAGTAGTATGGGACAGCATACGAAAAAACTGTTTTTT.

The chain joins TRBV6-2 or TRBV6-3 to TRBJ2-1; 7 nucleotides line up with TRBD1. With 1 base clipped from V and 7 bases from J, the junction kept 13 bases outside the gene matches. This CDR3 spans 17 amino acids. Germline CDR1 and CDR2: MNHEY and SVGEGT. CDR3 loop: CASSYFSFRTGRNEQFF. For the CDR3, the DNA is TGTGCCAGCAGTTACTTCAGCTTCCGGACAGGTAGGAATGAGCAGTTCTTC.

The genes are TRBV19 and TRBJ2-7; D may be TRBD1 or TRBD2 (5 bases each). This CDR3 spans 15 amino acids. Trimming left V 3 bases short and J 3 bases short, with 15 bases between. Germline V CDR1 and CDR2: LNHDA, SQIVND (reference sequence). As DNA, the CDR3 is TGTGCCAGTAGTATTCTGTCGGGACGTATCTACGAGCAGTACTTC. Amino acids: CASSILSGRIYEQYF.

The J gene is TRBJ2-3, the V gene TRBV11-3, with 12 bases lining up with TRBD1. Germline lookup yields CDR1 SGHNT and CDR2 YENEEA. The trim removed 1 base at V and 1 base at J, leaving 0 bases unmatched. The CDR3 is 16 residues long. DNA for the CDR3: TGTGCCAGCAGCTTAGGGGACAGGGGGCGCACAGATACGCAGTATTTT. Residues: CASSLGDRGRTDTQYF.

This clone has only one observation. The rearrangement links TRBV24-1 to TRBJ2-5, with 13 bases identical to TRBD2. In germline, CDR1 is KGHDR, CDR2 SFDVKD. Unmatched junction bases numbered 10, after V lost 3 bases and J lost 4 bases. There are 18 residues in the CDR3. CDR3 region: CATSDMTSGGTLSETQYF. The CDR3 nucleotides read TGTGCCACCAGTGATATGACTAGCGGGGGGACGCTCTCAGAGACCCAGTACTTC.

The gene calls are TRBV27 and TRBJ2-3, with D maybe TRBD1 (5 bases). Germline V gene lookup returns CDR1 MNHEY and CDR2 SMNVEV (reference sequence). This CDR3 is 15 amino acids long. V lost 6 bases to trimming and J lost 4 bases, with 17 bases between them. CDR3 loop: CASSHSQGGADTQYF. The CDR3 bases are TGTGCCAGCAGCCATTCTCAGGGTGGGGCAGATACGCAGTATTTT.

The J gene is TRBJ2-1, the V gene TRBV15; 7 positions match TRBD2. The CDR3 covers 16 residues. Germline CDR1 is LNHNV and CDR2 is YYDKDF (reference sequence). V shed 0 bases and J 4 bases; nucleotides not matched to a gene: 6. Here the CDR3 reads CATSRDRGSRYNEQFF. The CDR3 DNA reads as TGTGCCACCAGCAGAGATCGCGGGAGTCGTTACAATGAGCAGTTCTTC. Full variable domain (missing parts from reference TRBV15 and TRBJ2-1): DAMVIQNPRYQVTQFGKPVTLSCSQTLNHNVMYWYQQKSSQAPKLLFHYYDKDFNNEADTPDNFQSRRPNTSFCFLDIRSPGLGDTAMYLCATSRDRGSRYNEQFFGPGTRLTVL.

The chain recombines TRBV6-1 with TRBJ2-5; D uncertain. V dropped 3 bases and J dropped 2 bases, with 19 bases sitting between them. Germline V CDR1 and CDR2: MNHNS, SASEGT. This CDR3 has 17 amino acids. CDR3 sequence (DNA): TGTGCCAGCAGTGAGCTTCCTCTCTGGGCCAGACAAGAGACCCAGTACTTC. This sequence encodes CASSELPLWARQETQYF.

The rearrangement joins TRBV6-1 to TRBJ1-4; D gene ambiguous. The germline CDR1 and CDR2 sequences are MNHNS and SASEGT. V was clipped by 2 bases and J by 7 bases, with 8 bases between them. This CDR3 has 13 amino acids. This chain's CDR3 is CASSESRVEKLFF. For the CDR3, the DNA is TGTGCCAGCAGTGAATCTCGCGTTGAAAAACTGTTTTTT.

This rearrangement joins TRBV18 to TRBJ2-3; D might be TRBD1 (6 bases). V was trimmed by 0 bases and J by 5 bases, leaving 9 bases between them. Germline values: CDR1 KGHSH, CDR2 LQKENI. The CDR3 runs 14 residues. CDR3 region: CASSPPGAIDTQYF. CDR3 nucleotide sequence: TGTGCCAGCTCACCACCGGGGGCCATAGATACGCAGTATTTT.

In DNA form, the CDR3 reads TGTGCCAGCAGTGGTCTTCGGACAGCCGACTCTGGAAACACCATATATTTT. Translated, it gives CASSGLRTADSGNTIYF. J is TRBJ1-3 and V is TRBV25-1; D possibly corresponds to TRBD1 (6 bases). V lost 4 bases and J 0 bases, leaving 16 bases between the germline ends. The CDR3 sequence is 17 residues long. The germline V gene encodes CDR1 MGHDK and CDR2 SYGVNS.

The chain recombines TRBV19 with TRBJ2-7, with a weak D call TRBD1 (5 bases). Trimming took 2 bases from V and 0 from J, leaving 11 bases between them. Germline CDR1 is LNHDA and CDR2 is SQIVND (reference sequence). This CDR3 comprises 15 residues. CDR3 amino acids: CASSIRWGNSYEQYF. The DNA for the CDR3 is TGTGCCAGTAGTATAAGGTGGGGCAACTCCTACGAGCAGTACTTC. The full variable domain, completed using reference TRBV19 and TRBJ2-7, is DGGITQSPKYLFRKEGQNVTLSCEQNLNHDAMYWYRQDPGQGLRLIYYSQIVNDFQKGDIAEGYSVSREKKESFPLTVTSAQKNPTAFYLCASSIRWGNSYEQYFGPGTRLTVT.

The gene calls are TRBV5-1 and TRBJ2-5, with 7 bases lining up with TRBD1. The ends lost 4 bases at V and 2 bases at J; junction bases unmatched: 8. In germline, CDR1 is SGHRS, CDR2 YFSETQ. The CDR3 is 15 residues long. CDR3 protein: CASSVTGEPQETQYF. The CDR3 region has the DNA TGCGCCAGCAGCGTCACAGGGGAGCCACAAGAGACCCAGTACTTC.

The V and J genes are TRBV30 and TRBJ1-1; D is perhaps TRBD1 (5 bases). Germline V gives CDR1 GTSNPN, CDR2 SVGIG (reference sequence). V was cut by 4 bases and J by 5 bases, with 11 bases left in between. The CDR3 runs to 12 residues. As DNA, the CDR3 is TGTGCCTGGACTCAGGAGGGGACTGAAGCTTTCTTT. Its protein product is CAWTQEGTEAFF.

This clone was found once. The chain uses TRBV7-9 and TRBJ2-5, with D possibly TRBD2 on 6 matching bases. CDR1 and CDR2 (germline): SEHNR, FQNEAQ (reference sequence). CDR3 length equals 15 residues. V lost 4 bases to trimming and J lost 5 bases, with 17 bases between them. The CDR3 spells CASSSGAPGRETQYF. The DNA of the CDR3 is TGTGCCAGCAGCTCCGGAGCCCCTGGGAGGGAGACCCAGTACTTC.

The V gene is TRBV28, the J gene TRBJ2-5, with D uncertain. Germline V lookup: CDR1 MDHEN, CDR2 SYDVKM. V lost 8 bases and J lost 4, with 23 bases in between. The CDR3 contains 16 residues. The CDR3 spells CASSTSRATSSETQYF. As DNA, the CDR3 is TGTGCCAGCTCTACCTCACGGGCTACCTCATCAGAGACCCAGTACTTC.

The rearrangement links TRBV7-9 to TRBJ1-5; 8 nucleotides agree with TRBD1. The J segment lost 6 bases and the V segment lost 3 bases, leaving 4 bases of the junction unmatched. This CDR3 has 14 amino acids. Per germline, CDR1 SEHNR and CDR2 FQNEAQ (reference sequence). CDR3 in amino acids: CASSLGRGPQPQHF. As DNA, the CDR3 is TGTGCCAGCAGCTTGGGCAGGGGGCCTCAGCCCCAGCATTTT.

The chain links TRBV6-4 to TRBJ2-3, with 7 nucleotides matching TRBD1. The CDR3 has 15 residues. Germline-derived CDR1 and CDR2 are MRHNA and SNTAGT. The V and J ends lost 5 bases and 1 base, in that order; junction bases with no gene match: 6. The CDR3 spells CASSHRGLGTDTQYF. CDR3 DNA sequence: TGTGCCAGCAGTCACAGGGGATTGGGCACAGATACGCAGTATTTT.

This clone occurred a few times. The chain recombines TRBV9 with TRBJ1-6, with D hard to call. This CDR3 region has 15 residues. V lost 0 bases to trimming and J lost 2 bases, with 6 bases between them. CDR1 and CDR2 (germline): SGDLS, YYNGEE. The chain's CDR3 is CASSVGAAYNSPLHF. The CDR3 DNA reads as TGTGCCAGCAGCGTAGGGGCAGCCTATAATTCACCCCTCCACTTT. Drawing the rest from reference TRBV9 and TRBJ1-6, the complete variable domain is DSGVTQTPKHLITATGQRVTLRCSPRSGDLSVYWYQQSLDQGLQFLIQYYNGEERAKGNILERFSAQQFPDLHSELNLSSLELGDSALYFCASSVGAAYNSPLHFGNGTRLTVT.

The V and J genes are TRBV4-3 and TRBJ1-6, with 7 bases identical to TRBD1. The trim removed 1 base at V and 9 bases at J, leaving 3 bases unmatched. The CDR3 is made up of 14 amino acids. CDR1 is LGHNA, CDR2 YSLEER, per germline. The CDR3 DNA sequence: TGCGCCAGCAGCCAAGCTACAGGGGCTTCACCCCTCCACTTT. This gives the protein CASSQATGASPLHF.

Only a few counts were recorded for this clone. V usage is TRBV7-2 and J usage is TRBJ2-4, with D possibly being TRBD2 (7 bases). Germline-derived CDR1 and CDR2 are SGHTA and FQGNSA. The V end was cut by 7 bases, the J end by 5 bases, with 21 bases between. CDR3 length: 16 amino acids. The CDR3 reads CASKGESAGAQNIQYF. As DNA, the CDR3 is TGTGCCAGCAAGGGTGAATCCGCGGGGGCCCAAAACATTCAGTACTTC. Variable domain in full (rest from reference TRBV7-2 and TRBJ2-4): GAGVSQSPSNKVTEKGKDVELRCDPISGHTALYWYRQSLGQGLEFLIYFQGNSAPDKSGLPSDRFSAERTGGSVSTLTIQRTQQEDSAVYLCASKGESAGAQNIQYFGAGTRLSVL.